The present T cell receptor (beta chain) was sequenced within a study of shared clonotypes between healthy human individuals. This clone was found once. No antigen is known for it. Assay: immunoSEQ multiplex PCR; the TCRdb copy retains only in-frame clones and omits some. The sample carries about 590,000 clones, roughly 95% recorded once. Study-wide results and caveats: A handful of donors had approximately 4.6% of their naive CD4 clonotypes in common.

Positively selected for CCR7, the CD45RO-negative cells used as naive CD8 cells excluded terminally differentiated effector memory CD45RA+ cells. All donors were healthy HIV-negative adults lacking recent acute infections or vaccinations. Sequenced input: naive CD8+ T cells sorted from blood. This TCR was sampled from a woman in her 30s in good health.

The CDR3: CASSEVGTDTQYF. CDR3 sequence (DNA): TGTGCCAGCAGTGAAGTCGGAACAGATACGCAGTATTTT. The V gene is TRBV25-1, the J gene TRBJ2-3; unclear D gene. Germline V gene lookup returns CDR1 MGHDK and CDR2 SYGVNS. The V and J ends lost 2 bases and 3 bases respectively, with 6 bases between them. The CDR3 has 13 amino acids.